The T cell receptor beta chain under discussion was sequenced for a study of graft-versus-host responses after intestinal transplantation. Study details: Anti-thymocyte globulin induction preceded two to four years of tacrolimus and steroid maintenance in all recipients.

V was cut by 0 bases and J by 2 bases, with 5 bases left in between. The germline V gene has CDR1 SGHNT and CDR2 YYREEE (reference sequence). The CDR3 runs to 13 residues. Sequencing used immunoSEQ multiplex PCR; TCRdb keeps in-frame clones, though not all of them. The sample carries fewer than 150,000 clones, more than 90% recorded once. This clone has more than one count but fewer than ten. Its specificity is not known. Other nucleotide sequences from this sample produce the same CDR3. The study, taken as a whole, reports: Early declines in HvG clones that occurred post-transplant were associated with peak circulating GvH clone levels. In recipient marrow, GvH clones were found, and some appeared first in ileum or blood.

The rearrangement links TRBV5-4 to TRBJ1-2; no reliable D call. The source material was unstimulated CD4+ T cells sorted from spleen or lymph node cells, sampled before intestinal transplant. The sequence derives from a human donor who received an intestinal transplant. This CDR3 reads CASSLDGNYGYTF. In DNA form, the CDR3 reads TGTGCCAGCAGCTTGGATGGGAACTATGGCTACACCTTC.